Below, 6 T cell receptor beta chains from the same sample are listed, as sequenced in a study of T-cell reconstitution after alpha-beta-depleted transplantation in children. Preparation of the TCRbeta library used unique molecular identifiers. MiXCR, applied by TCRdb to the PCR reads, yields one record per CDR3 protein. This table holds over 85,000 distinct CDR3 sequences, approximately 10% found once. The sequencing used PBMCs from the stem cell graft donor, collected from the stem cell graft. These receptors all come from a human donor who donated a stem cell graft to a child with acute lymphoblastic leukemia.

The sample holds many counts of this clonotype. The CDR3 loop reads CASSPGQYNEQFF. CDR3 nucleotide sequence: TGTGCCAGCAGCCCGGGACAGTACAATGAGCAGTTCTTC. The rearrangement links TRBV11-3 to TRBJ2-1, with 7 bases lining up with TRBD1. The germline gives CDR1 SGHNT, CDR2 YENEEA. The CDR3 runs 13 residues. V lost 5 bases, J lost 4 bases, and 2 bases stayed unmatched.

In its sample, this clonotype was seen many times. The chain combines TRBV7-2 with TRBJ1-4; no reliable D call. The CDR3 is 15 amino acids. Germline V gives CDR1 SGHTA, CDR2 FQGNSA. The germline V and J ends were trimmed by 1 base and 2 bases, with 8 bases remaining between them. The CDR3 DNA reads as TGTGCCAGCAGCTTAGGGGTAGCTACTAATGAAAAACTGTTTTTT. This sequence encodes CASSLGVATNEKLFF.

There are many counts of this clonotype. V usage is TRBV9 and J usage is TRBJ2-2; 7 nucleotides line up with TRBD1. The CDR3 contains 16 residues. Trimming at V came to 4 bases and at J to 3 bases, leaving 9 bases not matched to a gene. Germline V gene data show CDR1 as SGDLS and CDR2 as YYNGEE. The CDR3 loop reads CASSTRQGADTGELFF. The CDR3 coding sequence is TGTGCCAGCAGCACGAGACAGGGTGCCGACACCGGGGAGCTGTTTTTT.

This clonotype appeared many times. The chain's CDR3 is CASSPWTANTGELFF. The CDR3 DNA follows: TGTGCCAGCAGCCCCTGGACTGCGAACACCGGGGAGCTGTTTTTT. The chain carries TRBV14 and TRBJ2-2; perhaps TRBD2 as D (5 bases). This CDR3 is built from 15 residues. The germline V and J ends were trimmed by 4 bases and 0 bases, with 9 bases remaining between them. CDR1 is SGHDN, CDR2 FVKESK, per germline.

The sample holds many counts of this clonotype. The V gene is TRBV7-2, the J gene TRBJ2-7; TRBD2 aligns across 9 bases. Germline lookup yields CDR1 SGHTA and CDR2 FQGNSA. This CDR3 region has 15 residues. Trimming cost V 6 bases and J 2 bases; bases outside gene matches: 8. The CDR3 sequence: CASRYGTSSPYEQYF. The CDR3 DNA reads TGTGCCAGCAGATACGGGACTAGCAGTCCCTACGAGCAGTACTTC.

This clonotype was seen repeatedly, ten times or more. CDR3 sequence (DNA): TGCAGCGTTGTGCTGGGACAAGGCAAAAACATTCAGTACTTC. Translation gives CSVVLGQGKNIQYF. The chain recombines TRBV29-1 with TRBJ2-4; maybe TRBD1 (6 bases). V was clipped by 4 bases and J by 3 bases, with 13 bases between them. Germline V lookup: CDR1 SQVTM, CDR2 ANQGSEA. The CDR3 contains 14 residues.